The rows below give T cell receptor beta chains drawn from one sample of a study of human T cells and chemical hapten exposure. MiXCR, run by TCRdb on the RACE reads, gives a single entry per CDR3 protein. The sample has about 40,000 distinct CDR3 sequences, 3% to 3.5% seen once; the top ten hold approximately 7.1%. Sequences were derived from whole blood, sampled in connection with sensitization to the hapten diphenylcyclopropenone (DPC). Source of these receptors: a man aged 35 to 55 with alopecia areata. Some clones in this sample may be carry-over from other donors' samples. Each CDR3 is given with its conserved first and last residue. The order of the fields is V gene, D gene, J gene, clone size, CDR3 DNA, CDR3 protein. The D gene is left open where the match is weak. Part of the rows lack a size; the others show once, few, many or a class for expanded clones.

TRBV18	TRBD2	TRBJ2-3	many	TGTGCCAGCTCACCACTAGCGGGGAGCACAGATACGCAGTATTTT	CASSPLAGSTDTQYF
TRBV12-3/TRBV12-4	TRBD1	TRBJ2-5	many	TGTGCCAGCACGCCCGGGACAGGGGGCGCGGGGACGGGAGTTGAGACCCAGTACTTC	CASTPGTGGAGTGVETQYF
TRBV29-1	NA	TRBJ1-2	many	TGCAGCGTTGTACAGCTTTTAGGGTATGGCTACACCTTC	CSVVQLLGYGYTF
TRBV4-1	NA	TRBJ1-6	many	TGCGCCAGCAGTCTCCTGAAGGGAGGGAGCTCCTATAATTCACCCCTCCACTTT	CASSLLKGGSSYNSPLHF
TRBV7-9	NA	TRBJ1-1	many	TGTGCCAGCAGCTTGTGGGGGACCACTGAAGCTTTCTTT	CASSLWGTTEAFF
TRBV5-4	TRBD1	TRBJ2-5	many	TGTGCCAGCAGCCTGACAGGGATGGAGACCCAGTACTTC	CASSLTGMETQYF
TRBV6-4	NA	TRBJ2-2	NA	TGTGCCAGCAGTGACAGGGACACCGGGGAGCTGTTTTTT	CASSDRDTGELFF
TRBV7-9	NA	TRBJ1-2	NA	TGTGCCAGCAGCCAGACAGCTAACTATGGCTACACCTTC	CASSQTANYGYTF
TRBV9	NA	TRBJ1-3	few	TGTGCCAGCAGCGTATTGGGCAGGGATTCTGGAAACACCATATATTTT	CASSVLGRDSGNTIYF
TRBV12-3/TRBV12-4	NA	TRBJ1-5	many	TGTGCCAGCAGTTTAACGTCAGGCAATCAGCCCCAGCATTTT	CASSLTSGNQPQHF
TRBV5-1	NA	TRBJ1-1	many	TGCGCCAGCAGCCCGGGACTCGAATTGAATACTGAAGCTTTCTTT	CASSPGLELNTEAFF
TRBV19	TRBD1	TRBJ2-1	many	TGTGCCAGTAGTAGGGGGACAGTCTCCAATGAGCAGTTCTTC	CASSRGTVSNEQFF
TRBV7-2	TRBD2	TRBJ2-3	many	TGTGCCAGCAGCTTAACATCGGGAGGGCCTCGGAATACGCAGTATTTT	CASSLTSGGPRNTQYF
TRBV29-1	NA	TRBJ2-5	many	TGCAGCGTTGCTCTCTGGTACGAGACCCAGTACTTC	CSVALWYETQYF
TRBV27	NA	TRBJ2-3	many	TGTGCCAGCAGTTTGCTAGCGCGGGCAGATACGCAGTATTTT	CASSLLARADTQYF
TRBV10-2	NA	TRBJ2-1	NA	TGCGCCAGCACGGCTGTAGTCAATGAGCAGTTCTTC	CASTAVVNEQFF
TRBV6-2/TRBV6-3	NA	TRBJ1-1	many	TGTGCCAGCAAAATGCGCGCGCAGTTGAACACTGAAGCTTTCTTT	CASKMRAQLNTEAFF
TRBV12-3/TRBV12-4	TRBD2	TRBJ2-5	many	TGTGCCAGCAGTAGGACTAGCGGGAGGGCCAGTTCGGAGACCCAGTACTTC	CASSRTSGRASSETQYF
TRBV11-2	TRBD1	TRBJ1-6	NA	TGTGCCAGCAGCTTGGGGGACAGGGGGCTTTCACCCCTCCACTTT	CASSLGDRGLSPLHF
TRBV5-1	NA	TRBJ1-5	many	TGCGCCAGCAGCTTGGGGGCAGGGGACGATCAGCCCCAGCATTTT	CASSLGAGDDQPQHF
TRBV6-1	NA	TRBJ2-7	many	TGTGCCAGCAGCCGCATATACGAGCAGTACTTC	CASSRIYEQYF
TRBV19	TRBD2	TRBJ2-3	medium-sized	TGTGCCAGTAGAAGCGGGAGCGCAGATACGCAGTATTTT	CASRSGSADTQYF
TRBV20-1	NA	TRBJ2-1	many	TGCAGTGCTAGAGATCCTGGCGGGTACAATGAGCAGTTCTTC	CSARDPGGYNEQFF
TRBV5-5	TRBD1	TRBJ1-1	NA	TGTGCCAGCAGCTCTCAGACAGGGGTCACTGAAGCTTTCTTT	CASSSQTGVTEAFF
TRBV6-5	TRBD2	TRBJ2-7	many	TGTGCCAGCAGTTACGCGGGAGGGTACGAGCAGTACTTC	CASSYAGGYEQYF
TRBV19	TRBD1	TRBJ2-1	few	TGTGCCAGTAGTATATCCCCCGACAGGGGCTATGAGCAGTTCTTC	CASSISPDRGYEQFF
TRBV2	NA	TRBJ1-5	many	TGTGCCAGCAGTGAAATGGGGGCTTGGAGCAATCAGCCCCAGCATTTT	CASSEMGAWSNQPQHF
TRBV7-2	TRBD2	TRBJ2-2	few	TGTGCCAGCAGCCCGGCGGGACTAGCGGGAGGGAACACCGGGGAGCTGTTTTTT	CASSPAGLAGGNTGELFF
TRBV10-3	NA	TRBJ2-1	many	TGTGCCATCGGTTTTAGCCCCCCGAAATGGGCCAATGAGCAGTTCTTC	CAIGFSPPKWANEQFF
TRBV12-3/TRBV12-4	TRBD1	TRBJ2-1	many	TGTGCCAGCAGTCTGGGACAGGGGAACAATGAGCAGTTCTTC	CASSLGQGNNEQFF
TRBV27	NA	TRBJ1-3	NA	TGTGCCAGCAGTTTAAGGGGCGACGGTGGAAACACCATATATTTT	CASSLRGDGGNTIYF
TRBV20-1	NA	TRBJ2-1	many	TGCAGTGCTCTAATAGCGGAGTACAATGAGCAGTTCTTC	CSALIAEYNEQFF
TRBV6-6	NA	TRBJ2-7	few	TGTGCCAGCAGTTACCCAGGGGAAGGTCGCGAGCAGTACTTC	CASSYPGEGREQYF
TRBV12-3/TRBV12-4	TRBD2	TRBJ2-7	many	TGTGCCAGCAGTCCTACTAGCGGGGACACCTACGAGCAGTACTTC	CASSPTSGDTYEQYF
TRBV6-6	NA	TRBJ2-3	many	TGTGCCAGCAGCCCACGGAGGCAGGGGAAGTATTTT	CASSPRRQGKYF
TRBV6-5	TRBD1	TRBJ1-5	NA	TGTGCCAGCAGAACAGGGGTCAATCAGCCCCAGCATTTT	CASRTGVNQPQHF
TRBV6-2/TRBV6-3	NA	TRBJ2-3	NA	TGTGCCAGCAGTGTGACAGGCTCCACAGATACGCAGTATTTT	CASSVTGSTDTQYF
TRBV28	TRBD2	TRBJ2-7	many	TGTGCCAGCAGTGGACTGGGACTAGCGGTCTCCTACGAGCAGTACTTC	CASSGLGLAVSYEQYF
TRBV3-1	NA	TRBJ1-1	NA	TGTGCCAACAGCCAAAGCCCCAGCCCAAACACTGAAGCTTTCTTT	CANSQSPSPNTEAFF
TRBV3-1	NA	TRBJ2-2	many	TGTGCCAGCAGCTACCTACGGGGCACCGGGGAGCTGTTTTTT	CASSYLRGTGELFF
TRBV20-1	TRBD2	TRBJ2-3	many	TGCAGGGGAGCGGGAGATTATAGCACAGATACGCAGTATTTT	CRGAGDYSTDTQYF
TRBV11-2	NA	TRBJ2-4	NA	TGTGCCAGCAGCTCCGTAGGACATCTAGCCAAAAACATTCAGTACTTC	CASSSVGHLAKNIQYF
TRBV20-1	TRBD1	TRBJ1-5	NA	TGCAGTGCTGCCCGGGACAGGCTAGGGCAGCCCCAGCATTTT	CSAARDRLGQPQHF
TRBV5-6	NA	TRBJ2-1	many	TGTGCCAGCAGCTTGGGGGTGAGGAAAAACAATGAGCAGTTCTTC	CASSLGVRKNNEQFF
TRBV20-1	TRBD2	TRBJ2-5	few	TGCAGTGCTACATTAGCGGGAGTGGAGACCCAGTACTTC	CSATLAGVETQYF
TRBV3-1	TRBD2	TRBJ2-7	many	TGTGCCAGCAGCCAAGAACTAGCGGGTGCCTACGAGCAGTACTTC	CASSQELAGAYEQYF
TRBV24-1	NA	TRBJ2-3	many	TGTGCCACCAATAGCAGGCCCGGCGAAGATACGCAGTATTTT	CATNSRPGEDTQYF
TRBV4-1	TRBD2	TRBJ2-3	many	TGCGCCAGCAGCCAAGATGGGCGGGGGTATGGCGGCACAGATACGCAGTATTTT	CASSQDGRGYGGTDTQYF
TRBV11-2	NA	TRBJ2-3	many	TGTGCCAGCAGCTCCGGCGCGCGGGGGCCCACAGATACGCAGTATTTT	CASSSGARGPTDTQYF
TRBV28	TRBD2	TRBJ2-2	many	TGTGCCAGCAGTTTATGGCAGCTAGCGGGAGGTCCCGGGGAGCTGTTTTTT	CASSLWQLAGGPGELFF
TRBV2	NA	TRBJ2-5	many	TGTGCCAGCAGTGACCTTCAAGAGACCCAGTACTTC	CASSDLQETQYF
TRBV5-1	TRBD2	TRBJ2-7	many	TGCGCCAGCAGCTTGGTGTCTAGCGGGACCTACGAGCAGTACTTC	CASSLVSSGTYEQYF
TRBV7-6	NA	TRBJ2-7	few	TGTGCCAGCAGCTTAGCGGACGGAGGAACCTACGAGCAGTACTTC	CASSLADGGTYEQYF
TRBV6-5	NA	TRBJ2-3	NA	TGTGCCAGCAGTTACCATAGAAAAGCGCCTGGCACAGATACGCAGTATTTT	CASSYHRKAPGTDTQYF
TRBV19	TRBD2	TRBJ2-1	few	TGTGCCAGTAGGCCACCGACTAGCCTCAATGAGCAGTTCTTC	CASRPPTSLNEQFF
TRBV18	TRBD1	TRBJ2-3	many	TGTGCCAGCTCACTCGACAGGGAGAGGACAGATACGCAGTATTTT	CASSLDRERTDTQYF
TRBV10-3	NA	TRBJ2-5	many	TGTGCCATCAGTGAGTGGACCCAGGGACTCGGGGCCCAGTACTTC	CAISEWTQGLGAQYF
TRBV10-2	NA	TRBJ2-7	few	TGCGCCAGCAGTCTCAGGCAGGGCGAGCAGTACTTC	CASSLRQGEQYF
TRBV12-3/TRBV12-4	NA	TRBJ1-5	many	TGTGCCAGCAGGCTGAGCAATCAGCCCCAGCATTTT	CASRLSNQPQHF